The clone carrying this T cell receptor beta chain showed up many times. The time point here: sample taken at primary tumor resection. The authors sequenced whole RNA from tumor, nontumor lung or frozen PBMC without sorting. Germline loops: CDR1 LNHDA, CDR2 SQIVND (reference sequence). Trimming cost V 7 bases and J 3 bases; bases outside gene matches: 9. The CDR3 contains 16 residues. The sample belongs to a study of spatial heterogeneity in lung cancer. Overall study: More beta-chain than alpha-chain sequences were consistently detected. TCR and UMI combinations that were unique each appeared, on average, more than ten times in raw reads.

A unique molecular identifier was carried by every single TCR cDNA molecule. MiXCR was run by TCRdb on the 5' RACE reads, yielding one entry per CDR3 protein. The sample yields tens of thousands of distinct CDR3 sequences, around 5.8% seen once. Source: PBMCs, taken at surgery. The sequence was collected from a male donor with early-stage non-small cell lung cancer. The rearrangement uses TRBV19 and TRBJ1-6; 7 positions match TRBD1. The CDR3: CASKEGTAGYNSPLHF. The DNA of the CDR3 is TGTGCCAGTAAAGAAGGGACAGCGGGCTATAATTCACCCCTCCACTTT.